Sequencing of this T cell receptor (beta chain) was carried out in a study of cytotoxic CD8 clonotypes in ibrutinib-treated CLL. As for the study in general: For this cohort, patients were ten to twelve relapsed/refractory and 15 treatment-naive, while under 18 were IGHV unmutated.

Comments on this clone: The antigen is undetermined.

Study-wide results and caveats: Baseline-level clonality went beyond age-matched healthy donors and moved in step with circulating CD8+ T-cell counts.

The CDR3 has 17 residues. The protocol was immunoSEQ multiplex PCR, while the TCRdb copy is restricted to in-frame clones and leaves out a portion. Of 250,000 to 350,000 clones listed, approximately 76% are singletons. The rearrangement links TRBV21-1 to TRBJ1-2; the table's D call, TRBD1, has no DNA check behind it. TRBV21-1 is flagged as a pseudogene. Sequencing used PBMCs, obtained at disease progression, from a patient treated with ibrutinib. The sequence came from a human donor with chronic lymphocytic leukemia. CDR3 residues: CASSTRTGQGINYGYTF. CDR3 bases: TGTGCCAGCAGCACCCGGACGGGACAGGGAATTAACTATGGCTACACCTTC.